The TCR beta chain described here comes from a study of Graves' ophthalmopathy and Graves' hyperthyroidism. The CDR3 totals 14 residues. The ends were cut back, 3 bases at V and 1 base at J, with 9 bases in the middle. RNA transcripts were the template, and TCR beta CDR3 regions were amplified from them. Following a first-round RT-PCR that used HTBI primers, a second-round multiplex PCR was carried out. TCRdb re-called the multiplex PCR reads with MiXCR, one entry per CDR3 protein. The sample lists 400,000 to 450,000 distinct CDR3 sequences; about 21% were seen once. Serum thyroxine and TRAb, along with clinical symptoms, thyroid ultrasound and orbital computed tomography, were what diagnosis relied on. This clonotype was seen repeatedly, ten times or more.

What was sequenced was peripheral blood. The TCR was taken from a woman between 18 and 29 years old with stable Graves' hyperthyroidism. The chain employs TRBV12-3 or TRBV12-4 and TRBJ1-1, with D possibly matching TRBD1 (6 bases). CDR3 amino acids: CASSFRGSNTEAFF. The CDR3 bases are TGTGCCAGCAGTTTTAGGGGGTCGAACACTGAAGCTTTCTTT.